The TCR beta chain described here comes from a study of CD8+ T cells in alopecia areata. In the study overall: Oral tofacitinib (5 to 10 mg twice daily) was administered to treated patients.

Deletions cut 2 bases from V and 10 bases from J, with 14 bases between. This CDR3 has 12 amino acids. CDR1 GTSNPN and CDR2 SVGIG come from the germline V gene (reference sequence). As to treatment: oral pan-JAK inhibitor, 5-10 mg twice daily. About this clone: Its antigen is still unknown.

Study results and limitations: Normal scalp had lower clonality than lesional scalp, with alopecia totalis/universalis lesions showing this most strongly.

Once RNA had been extracted, it was reverse transcribed into cDNA to act as the sequencing template. The table came from immunoSEQ multiplex PCR; TCRdb's copy has only in-frame clones and leaves some out. The sample yields about 160,000 clones, 65% seen once. This specimen consisted of CD4+ T cells sorted from blood, obtained at week 4, from a patient treated with tofacitinib. The chain carries TRBV30 and TRBJ1-1, with D possibly being TRBD1 (6 bases). This TCR was sampled from a human donor with alopecia areata. CDR3 bases: TGTGCCTGGAGTTCGAACAGGGTAGCAGCTTTCTTT. Translation: CAWSSNRVAAFF.